This T cell receptor (beta chain) is drawn from a study of CD8+ T cells in alopecia areata. Study results and limitations: More clonal than normal scalp was lesional scalp, particularly alopecia totalis/universalis.

In its sample, this clone was seen a few times. Its antigen is not identified. The treatment here: oral pan-JAK inhibitor, 5-10 mg twice daily. RNA, once extracted, was reverse transcribed into cDNA for use as the sequencing template. Profiling relied on immunoSEQ multiplex PCR, and the TCRdb table lists in-frame clones only, not all of them. The sample contains hundreds of thousands of clones, 58% of which appear only once. Germline values: CDR1 SGHTA, CDR2 FQGNSA. V shed 3 bases and J shed 3 bases, with 18 bases lying between them. The CDR3 loop spans 16 amino acids. This specimen consisted of CD4+ T cells sorted from blood, obtained at week 24, from a patient treated with tofacitinib. This TCR came from a human donor with alopecia areata. The chain carries TRBV7-2 and TRBJ2-7, with D possibly matching TRBD1 (5 bases). For the CDR3, the DNA is TGTGCCAGCAGCTTTCCTGTGCTCAGGGATGACTACGAGCAGTACTTC. As protein: CASSFPVLRDDYEQYF.